Listed below are T cell receptor beta chains from one sample, sequenced in a study of blood T cell repertoires in COVID-19. The data were produced by immunoSEQ multiplex PCR, yet TCRdb's version contains in-frame clones alone and is incomplete. The data show roughly 330,000 clones, about 82% seen once. Sequenced input: peripheral blood. These receptors all stem from a woman in her fifties or sixties with acute or convalescent COVID-19. The CDR3 runs from the conserved cysteine through the conserved F or W. A D gene is named only where the DNA matches it firmly. Expanded clones get a size class; other rows say once, few or many, or leave the size out.

D | size | J | V | DNA | CDR3
NA | NA | TRBJ2-1 | TRBV7-9 | TGTGCCAGCAGCACTACTAAGGGGATCCACAATGAGCAGTTCTTC | CASSTTKGIHNEQFF
NA | few | TRBJ2-7 | TRBV7-3 | TGTGCCAGCAGCTCCAGCTCCTACGAGCAGTACTTC | CASSSSSYEQYF
TRBD2 | NA | TRBJ2-3 | TRBV6-5 | TGTGCCAGCCCGCGGGGGTCCCGCACAGATACGCAGTATTTT | CASPRGSRTDTQYF
TRBD2 | NA | TRBJ2-7 | TRBV4-1 | TGCGCCAGCAGCCAAGATCGGGAGGGGGTGGGGTCCTACGAGCAGTACTTC | CASSQDREGVGSYEQYF
NA | NA | TRBJ1-1 | TRBV9 | TGTGCCAGCAGCACGCAACAGAACACTGAAGCTTTCTTT | CASSTQQNTEAFF
TRBD2 | NA | TRBJ2-2 | TRBV5-1 | TGCGCCAGCAGCACTAGCGACGGGGAGCTGTTTTTT | CASSTSDGELFF
NA | NA | TRBJ2-5 | TRBV9 | TGTGCCAGCAGCCCCGGACAGTTACAAGAGACCCAGTACTTC | CASSPGQLQETQYF
TRBD1 | NA | TRBJ2-7 | TRBV18 | TGTGCCAGCTCACCGACAGGGGCCCACGAGCAGTACTTC | CASSPTGAHEQYF
NA | NA | TRBJ2-2 | TRBV11-2 | TGTGCCAGCAGCTTATTCCGGGACACTACATTAATTGGGGAGCTGTTTTTT | CASSLFRDTTLIGELFF
NA | NA | TRBJ2-3 | TRBV18 | TGTGCCAGCTCACCCCCATCCGGGCAGGGTGCAGATACGCAGTATTTT | CASSPPSGQGADTQYF
NA | few | TRBJ1-1 | TRBV6-5 | TGTGCCAGCAGTTACTCGTTTATGAACACTGAAGCTTTCTTT | CASSYSFMNTEAFF
TRBD1 | NA | TRBJ1-5 | TRBV27 | TGTGCCAGCAGTATGGCCGGGGCAGGGGGAAACAATCAGCCCCAGCATTTT | CASSMAGAGGNNQPQHF
TRBD1 | NA | TRBJ1-1 | TRBV5-4 | TGTGCCAGCAGCTTGGAAGCACAGGGGGACGGTGAAGCTTTCTTT | CASSLEAQGDGEAFF
NA | NA | TRBJ2-5 | TRBV6-5 | TGTGCCAGCGGGCGGGGAGAGACCCAGTACTTC | CASGRGETQYF
NA | NA | TRBJ2-4 | TRBV28 | TGTGCCAGCAGTCTAGCCAAAAACATTCAGTACTTC | CASSLAKNIQYF
NA | once | TRBJ2-2 | TRBV3-1/TRBV3-2 | TGTGCCAGCAGCCAAGTACAGCACACCGGGGAGCTGTTTTTT | CASSQVQHTGELFF
NA | many | TRBJ1-1 | TRBV5-1 | TGCGCCAGCAGCCTTCAGGGGTTGGAAACTGAAGCTTTCTTT | CASSLQGLETEAFF
TRBD2 | few | TRBJ2-1 | TRBV18 | TGTGCCAGCTCACCACTGCCTAGCGGAGTCAATGAGCAGTTCTTC | CASSPLPSGVNEQFF
TRBD2 | few | TRBJ2-3 | TRBV7-3 | TGTGCCATCCACCTAGCGGGAGCTCAATTGGCAGATACGCAGTATTTT | CAIHLAGAQLADTQYF
TRBD1 | NA | TRBJ1-5 | TRBV7-9 | TGTGCCAGCAGCCTACAGGGGGATCAGCCCCAGCATTTT | CASSLQGDQPQHF
TRBD1 | once | TRBJ1-4 | TRBV28 | TGTGCCAGCAGTACAGGGGTGGGCGGTGAAAAACTGTTTTTT | CASSTGVGGEKLFF
NA | NA | TRBJ1-1 | TRBV6-5 | TGTGCCAGCAGTTATTACGGGGGGCAACAAGCTTTCTTT | CASSYYGGQQAFF
NA | few | TRBJ2-5 | TRBV28 | TGTGCCAGCAGTGAGCAAGAGACCCAGTACTTC | CASSEQETQYF
NA | NA | TRBJ2-3 | TRBV14 | TGTGCCAGCAGCCCACAGGGTTCTGGCACAGATACGCAGTATTTT | CASSPQGSGTDTQYF
NA | NA | TRBJ2-5 | TRBV3-1/TRBV3-2 | TGTGCCAGCAGCCACAGGGCCCTCGTTGGAGAGACCCAGTACTTC | CASSHRALVGETQYF
NA | NA | TRBJ1-6 | TRBV4-3 | TGCGCCAGCAGCCAAGATGAAGTCAGGGCGAGTAATTCACCCCTCCACTTT | CASSQDEVRASNSPLHF
NA | many | TRBJ1-1 | TRBV2 | TGTGCCAGCAGTGAGGGCAGGTTGAACACTGAAGCTTTCTTT | CASSEGRLNTEAFF
TRBD2 | NA | TRBJ2-7 | TRBV13 | TGTGCCAGCAGCTTAGCCGGGCTAGCGGGAGTCGGCGAGCAGTACTTC | CASSLAGLAGVGEQYF
NA | few | TRBJ1-2 | TRBV11-2 | TGTGCCAGCAGCTTAGATCAGGGCCGGGGCTACACCTTC | CASSLDQGRGYTF
NA | NA | TRBJ1-6 | TRBV3-1/TRBV3-2 | TGTGCCAGCAGCCAAGGAGGCTCCTATAATTCACCCCTCCACTTT | CASSQGGSYNSPLHF
TRBD2 | NA | TRBJ2-2 | TRBV4-1 | TGCGCCAGCAGCCTGTGGACTAGCGGGAGCGGGGACACCGGGGAGCTGTTTTTT | CASSLWTSGSGDTGELFF
TRBD1 | NA | TRBJ2-6 | TRBV28 | TGTGCCGTCGGGACAGGGACCTCTGGGGCCAACGTCCTGACTTTC | CAVGTGTSGANVLTF
TRBD1 | NA | TRBJ1-2 | TRBV27 | TGTGCCAGCAAGGAGAGGGGGACAGTTTACTATGGCTACACCTTC | CASKERGTVYYGYTF
NA | NA | TRBJ1-1 | TRBV6-6 | TGTGCCAGCAGTACGGACAGCGACACTGAAGCTTTCTTT | CASSTDSDTEAFF
NA | NA | TRBJ2-2 | TRBV3-1/TRBV3-2 | TGTGCCAGCAGCCAGTACCGGTCGAACACCGGGGAGCTGTTTTTT | CASSQYRSNTGELFF